The 32 T cell receptor beta chains in this list originate from one sample, sequenced in a study of CD8 T cells in Susac syndrome. Reverse transcription of about 0.45 to 1 ug RNA was performed with random hexamers. Each CDR3 protein gets one entry after TCRdb re-called the immunoSEQ multiplex PCR reads with MiXCR. The sample lists 85,000 to 130,000 distinct CDR3 sequences, approximately 94% occurring once. The specimen sequenced was CD8+ T cells from PBMCs. These receptors were collected from a human donor with Susac syndrome.

This chain links TRBV15 with TRBJ2-5, with D tentatively TRBD2 (7 bases). Germline CDR1 LNHNV, CDR2 YYDKDF (reference sequence). The V and J ends lost 3 bases and 2 bases respectively, with 13 bases between them. The CDR3 loop spans 15 amino acids. The DNA for the CDR3 is TGTGCCACCAGCAGGGGGGCGGGGGCTCAAGAGACCCAGTACTTC. This translates into CATSRGAGAQETQYF.

This chain joins TRBV6-6 and TRBJ1-1, with TRBD1 matching 9 bases. The CDR3 loop spans 14 amino acids. J gave up 6 bases and V 6 bases, and 8 bases lay outside the gene matches. The V gene's germline CDR1 is MNHNY and CDR2 SVGAGI (reference sequence). CDR3 DNA sequence: TGTGCCAGCAGAGTCAATACAGGGGGCTCTGAAGCTTTCTTT. Its translation is CASRVNTGGSEAFF.

V is TRBV7-9 and J is TRBJ2-5; D may be TRBD1 (6 bases). Germline CDR1 and CDR2: SEHNR and FQNEAQ (reference sequence). This CDR3 has 13 residues. Trimming pared 4 bases from V and 3 bases from J, leaving 9 bases between. CDR3 residues: CASSSGTKETQYF. The CDR3 DNA sequence: TGTGCCAGCAGCTCCGGGACAAAAGAGACCCAGTACTTC.

The J gene is TRBJ1-1, the V gene TRBV6-1, with TRBD1 matching 7 bases. J was trimmed by 0 bases and V by 6 bases; bases with no gene match: 10. Germline V gene lookup returns CDR1 MNHNS and CDR2 SASEGT. CDR3 length: 16 residues. DNA of the CDR3: TGTGCCAGCAGCTCCGACAGGGTAGGCATGAACACTGAAGCTTTCTTT. This translates into CASSSDRVGMNTEAFF.

V and J are TRBV30 and TRBJ1-5; 7 bases align to TRBD1. Germline CDR1 reads GTSNPN; CDR2 reads SVGIG (reference sequence). J was trimmed by 4 bases and V by 7 bases; bases with no gene match: 16. The length of the CDR3 is 16 residues. The CDR3 region has the DNA TGTGCCTACACATCAACAGGGGCCACACTTAATCAGCCCCAGCATTTT. It translates to CAYTSTGATLNQPQHF.

V usage is TRBV9 and J usage is TRBJ2-3; TRBD2 agrees at 11 bases. The germline CDR1 and CDR2 sequences are SGDLS and YYNGEE. The CDR3 runs 16 residues. With V trimmed by 1 base and J by 2 bases, 3 bases remained unmatched. In nucleotides, the CDR3 is TGTGCCAGCAGCGTAAATAGCGGGGGGGCCACAGATACGCAGTATTTT. Translated, it gives CASSVNSGGATDTQYF.

The gene calls are TRBV9 and TRBJ2-1; no clear D gene. With 3 bases removed from V and 8 bases from J, the gap between germline ends came to 12 bases. Germline values: CDR1 SGDLS, CDR2 YYNGEE. The CDR3 is made up of 13 amino acids. As DNA, the CDR3 is TGTGCCAGCAGCGGGACCGGTGGTTATGAGCAGTTCTTC. Translation: CASSGTGGYEQFF.

This clonotype was observed once. This chain joins TRBV12-3 or TRBV12-4 and TRBJ2-1; 12 bases match TRBD2. This CDR3 spans 15 amino acids. V lost 6 bases and J lost 5; bases outside the gene matches: 5. The CDR3 loop is CASRSLAGGDNEQFF. The DNA of the CDR3 is TGTGCCAGCAGGTCTCTAGCGGGGGGGGACAATGAGCAGTTCTTC.

The genes are TRBV7-8 and TRBJ2-4, with D maybe TRBD2 (5 bases). Germline V lookup: CDR1 SGHVS, CDR2 FQNEAQ. There are 13 residues in the CDR3. The ends were cut back, 6 bases at V and 5 bases at J, with 11 bases in the middle. This chain's CDR3 is CASSPSGENIQYF. DNA of the CDR3: TGTGCCAGCAGTCCATCCGGGGAAAACATTCAGTACTTC. Full variable domain (outside the CDR3, taken from reference TRBV7-8 and TRBJ2-4): GAGVSQSPRYKVAKRGQDVALRCDPISGHVSLFWYQQALGQGPEFLTYFQNEAQLDKSGLPSDRFFAERPEGSVSTLKIQRTQQEDSAVYLCASSPSGENIQYFGAGTRLSVL.

V is TRBV20-1 and J is TRBJ2-1, with unresolved D. Deletions cut 1 base from V and 7 bases from J, with 17 bases between. The CDR3 covers 15 residues. Germline assignment: CDR1 DFQATT and CDR2 SNEGSKA (reference sequence). CDR3 sequence: CSARAPKGPQNEQFF. CDR3 nucleotide sequence: TGCAGTGCTAGAGCCCCCAAGGGCCCTCAGAATGAGCAGTTCTTC.

The chain has TRBV6-1 and TRBJ2-1, with D perhaps matching TRBD1 (6 bases). V was shortened by 8 bases and J by 3 bases, with 20 bases between the two germline ends. The germline gives CDR1 MNHNS, CDR2 SASEGT. CDR3 length: 16 residues. CDR3 in amino acids: CASFPESGDNYNEQFF. The CDR3, as DNA: TGTGCCAGCTTCCCGGAGTCAGGGGATAACTACAATGAGCAGTTCTTC.

The CDR3 DNA sequence: TGTGCCAGTCAACTAGCGGGGGGCCAGAGGTCCTACGAGCAGTACTTC. Its translation: CASQLAGGQRSYEQYF. The chain uses TRBV7-9 and TRBJ2-7; 12 bases agree with TRBD2. J was trimmed by 1 base and V by 9 bases; bases with no gene match: 10. The germline V gene has CDR1 SEHNR and CDR2 FQNEAQ (reference sequence). The CDR3 is 16 amino acids.

The genes are TRBV12-3 or TRBV12-4 and TRBJ1-1; no firm D call. The CDR3 loop spans 14 amino acids. V was trimmed by 5 bases and J by 0 bases, leaving 10 bases between them. CDR3: CASSLSSMNTEAFF. The CDR3 nucleotides read TGTGCCAGCAGTCTCAGTTCTATGAACACTGAAGCTTTCTTT.

This clonotype was seen once. This sequence joins TRBV24-1 and TRBJ1-5, with no clear D. Germline V gene lookup returns CDR1 KGHDR and CDR2 SFDVKD. The V and J ends lost 3 bases and 9 bases respectively, with 8 bases between them. The CDR3 is 12 amino acids. CDR3 DNA sequence: TGTGCCACCAGTGATATTGTGGGGCCCCAGCATTTT. Translating it yields CATSDIVGPQHF.

V and J are TRBV20-1 and TRBJ2-3; D perhaps matches TRBD2 (5 bases). The germline V gene has CDR1 DFQATT and CDR2 SNEGSKA (reference sequence). V lost 7 bases and J lost 1, with 12 bases in between. The CDR3 spans 13 residues. The CDR3: CSGFGIGTDTQYF. The CDR3, as DNA: TGCAGTGGGTTCGGGATCGGCACAGATACGCAGTATTTT.

V usage is TRBV6-4 and J usage is TRBJ1-1; D unresolved. V lost 6 bases to trimming and J lost 1 base, with 9 bases between them. This CDR3 contains 13 residues. The germline V gene encodes CDR1 MRHNA and CDR2 SNTAGT. This CDR3 is CASRVGPNTEAFF. CDR3 bases: TGTGCCAGCAGAGTCGGCCCGAACACTGAAGCTTTCTTT.

The rearrangement links TRBV4-3 to TRBJ1-3, with D unresolved. The CDR3 has 17 amino acids. Per germline, CDR1 LGHNA and CDR2 YSLEER. V was shortened by 0 bases and J by 0 bases, with 12 bases between the two germline ends. The CDR3 sequence is CASSQDREVHSGNTIYF. The CDR3 bases are TGCGCCAGCAGCCAAGATCGCGAAGTCCACTCTGGAAACACCATATATTTT.

The CDR3 is CASSRSGGQYF. The CDR3 DNA follows: TGTGCCAGCAGCCGTTCGGGTGGGCAGTACTTC. The chain has TRBV12-3 or TRBV12-4 and TRBJ2-7; D is uncertain. This CDR3 has 11 residues. V was shortened by 6 bases and J by 9 bases, with 12 bases between the two germline ends.

The chain uses TRBV15 and TRBJ2-5; D is tentatively TRBD1 or TRBD2 (5 bases each). The CDR3 is made up of 12 amino acids. Germline CDR1 is LNHNV and CDR2 is YYDKDF (reference sequence). V lost 5 bases to trimming and J lost 5 bases, with 9 bases between them. The CDR3 region is CATSPEGETQYF. The CDR3 DNA follows: TGTGCCACCAGCCCCGAGGGGGAGACCCAGTACTTC.

This chain connects TRBV6-5 to TRBJ1-2; TRBD1 is a possible D gene (6 bases). Per germline, CDR1 MNHEY and CDR2 SVGAGI. CDR3 length: 13 amino acids. The ends were cut back, 11 bases at V and 0 bases at J, with 13 bases in the middle. The CDR3 DNA follows: TGTGCCCATCGGGACATTTCTAACTATGGCTACACCTTC. Amino acids: CAHRDISNYGYTF.

The gene calls are TRBV5-6 and TRBJ1-2, with D tentatively TRBD1 (6 bases). This CDR3 is built from 14 residues. The germline V gene encodes CDR1 SGHDT and CDR2 YYEEEE. Between the trimmed V and J ends, which lost 0 bases and 4 bases, there was a span of 10 bases. The CDR3 DNA sequence: TGTGCCAGCAGCTTGGGACAGGAACTCTATGGCTACACCTTC. Translating gives CASSLGQELYGYTF.

The rearrangement joins TRBV28 to TRBJ2-3; no reliable D call. The CDR3 is 13 amino acids. Germline loops: CDR1 MDHEN, CDR2 SYDVKM. V was shortened by 1 base and J by 2 bases, with 4 bases between the two germline ends. The DNA for the CDR3 is TGTGCCAGCAGTTTATCCCCCACAGATACGCAGTATTTT. Residues: CASSLSPTDTQYF.

This chain joins TRBV19 and TRBJ1-5; unclear D gene. This CDR3 contains 15 residues. V lost 10 bases to trimming and J lost 2 bases, with 18 bases between them. The V gene's germline CDR1 is LNHDA and CDR2 SQIVND (reference sequence). The CDR3 sequence is CATQITLTGNQPQHF. CDR3 bases: TGTGCCACTCAAATCACCCTTACGGGCAATCAGCCCCAGCATTTT.

In its sample, this clonotype was seen once. The chain carries TRBV27 and TRBJ1-1, with D unclear. In germline, CDR1 is MNHEY, CDR2 SMNVEV (reference sequence). The V end lost 3 bases, the J end lost 2 bases, and 7 bases lay between the germline ends. The CDR3 has 13 amino acids. The CDR3 DNA reads TGTGCCAGCAGTTTTGCTCCAAACACTGAAGCTTTCTTT. The encoded protein is CASSFAPNTEAFF.

This rearrangement joins TRBV6-5 to TRBJ2-5; D possibly matches TRBD1 or TRBD2 (5 bases each). The CDR3 covers 15 residues. The germline V gene has CDR1 MNHEY and CDR2 SVGAGI. V was shortened by 6 bases and J by 2 bases, with 16 bases between the two germline ends. DNA of the CDR3: TGTGCCAGCAGGAACCGGGACGGACCTCAAGAGACCCAGTACTTC. Residues: CASRNRDGPQETQYF.

The V gene is TRBV6-5, the J gene TRBJ2-7, with unresolved D. Germline assignment: CDR1 MNHEY and CDR2 SVGAGI. The germline V and J ends were trimmed by 2 bases and 7 bases, with 6 bases remaining between them. The CDR3 sequence is 11 residues long. This CDR3 is CASSYDLEQYF. As DNA, the CDR3 is TGTGCCAGCAGTTACGATCTTGAGCAGTACTTC.

The genes are TRBV9 and TRBJ2-1, with a weak D call TRBD2 (7 bases). With 0 bases removed from V and 6 bases from J, the gap between germline ends came to 13 bases. Germline V CDR1 and CDR2: SGDLS, YYNGEE. The CDR3 loop spans 15 amino acids. The CDR3 region is CASSVEGGAANEQFF. The DNA of the CDR3 is TGTGCCAGCAGCGTAGAAGGGGGGGCTGCCAATGAGCAGTTCTTC. Using reference TRBV9 and TRBJ2-1 for the parts outside the CDR3, the full variable domain is DSGVTQTPKHLITATGQRVTLRCSPRSGDLSVYWYQQSLDQGLQFLIQYYNGEERAKGNILERFSAQQFPDLHSELNLSSLELGDSALYFCASSVEGGAANEQFFGPGTRLTVL.

The chain has TRBV20-1 and TRBJ2-7; no clear D gene. The CDR3 runs to 11 residues. V was pared by 1 base and J by 7 bases, with 8 bases between. Germline V CDR1 and CDR2: DFQATT, SNEGSKA (reference sequence). The CDR3, as DNA: TGCAGTGCTAGAGCCACACGGGAGCAGTACTTC. Encoded protein: CSARATREQYF.

This rearrangement joins TRBV7-6 to TRBJ1-3, with TRBD1 identical over 8 bases. The CDR3 contains 13 residues. V gave up 5 bases and J gave up 8 bases; unmatched junction bases: 5. In germline, CDR1 is SGHVS, CDR2 FNYEAQ. The CDR3 DNA follows: TGTGCCAGCAGCGCGGGACAGGTGGACACCATATATTTT. It codes for CASSAGQVDTIYF.

This clonotype appeared a single time. The rearrangement uses TRBV27 and TRBJ2-3; 7 nucleotides agree with TRBD2. Unmatched junction bases numbered 8, after V lost 3 bases and J lost 2 bases. CDR1 is MNHEY, CDR2 SMNVEV, per germline (reference sequence). The CDR3 has 16 residues. CDR3 nucleotide sequence: TGTGCCAGCAGTTTCCCCGGGACTACCTACACAGATACGCAGTATTTT. This sequence encodes CASSFPGTTYTDTQYF.

This chain connects TRBV20-1 to TRBJ1-5, with 7 bases that match TRBD1. V dropped 5 bases and J dropped 2; count of bases not matched to a gene: 6. Germline CDR1 DFQATT, CDR2 SNEGSKA (reference sequence). The CDR3 runs to 14 residues. The CDR3 reads CSARTGMGNQPQHF. CDR3 in DNA: TGCAGTGCTCGGACAGGAATGGGCAATCAGCCCCAGCATTTT.

The DNA for the CDR3 is TGTGCCAGCAGCTTGTGGGGACAGCAAGAGACCCAGTACTTC. Protein: CASSLWGQQETQYF. This chain links TRBV5-4 with TRBJ2-5; 7 nucleotides match TRBD1. J lost 2 bases, V lost 1 base, and 2 bases had no gene match. The CDR3 totals 14 residues. Germline CDR1 is SGHNT and CDR2 is YYREEE (reference sequence).